The 16 T cell receptor beta chains presented below share a single source sample, sequenced in a study of technical replicates of blood from several donors. The assay was immunoSEQ multiplex PCR, and TCRdb's table has in-frame clones only and misses some. The sample holds under 100,000 clones, 90% to 95% seen once. Sample: T cells isolated from PBMCs. The receptors here all came from a human donor in good health.

V is TRBV27 and J is TRBJ2-7; maybe TRBD1 (5 bases). This CDR3 is built from 14 residues. V gave up 2 bases and J gave up 2 bases, with 10 bases separating them. Germline V CDR1 and CDR2: MNHEY, SMNVEV (reference sequence). CDR3 in amino acids: CASSLQGTTYEQYF. The CDR3 nucleotides are TGTGCCAGCAGTTTACAGGGCACCACCTACGAGCAGTACTTC.

This clone occurred once. This chain joins TRBV7-8 and TRBJ2-1; 12 nucleotides align to TRBD1. The V gene's germline CDR1 is SGHVS and CDR2 FQNEAQ. The J segment lost 6 bases and the V segment lost 5 bases, leaving 5 bases of the junction unmatched. This CDR3 contains 15 residues. The CDR3 loop reads CASSMGQGAANEQFF. The CDR3 coding sequence is TGTGCCAGCAGCATGGGACAGGGGGCGGCCAATGAGCAGTTCTTC. Drawing the rest from reference TRBV7-8 and TRBJ2-1, the complete variable domain is GAGVSQSPRYKVAKRGQDVALRCDPISGHVSLFWYQQALGQGPEFLTYFQNEAQLDKSGLPSDRFFAERPEGSVSTLKIQRTQQEDSAVYLCASSMGQGAANEQFFGPGTRLTVL.

This chain joins TRBV7-2 and TRBJ2-7; D perhaps matches TRBD2 (6 bases). This CDR3 has 14 residues. Trimming took 3 bases from V and 4 from J, leaving 13 bases between them. CDR1 and CDR2 (germline): SGHTA, FQGNSA. This CDR3 reads CASSFYSGEYEQYF. The CDR3, as DNA: TGTGCCAGCAGCTTCTATAGCGGAGAATACGAGCAGTACTTC.

This clone appeared a single time. This chain uses TRBV6-1 with TRBJ2-5; D is uncertain. This CDR3 contains 13 residues. V shed 6 bases and J shed 7 bases, with 15 bases lying between them. In germline, CDR1 is MNHNS, CDR2 SASEGT. This CDR3 is CASRPTASGTQYF. CDR3 in DNA: TGTGCCAGCAGACCAACTGCTTCGGGGACCCAGTACTTC.

The chain's CDR3 is CSVAPGQGYSMSKNTEAFF. In DNA form, the CDR3 reads TGCAGCGTGGCCCCGGGACAGGGGTATTCGATGTCTAAGAACACTGAAGCTTTCTTT. The chain recombines TRBV29-1 with TRBJ1-1; 10 bases are a match to TRBD1. V was clipped by 6 bases and J by 1 base; unmatched bases: 20. Germline V gives CDR1 SQVTM, CDR2 ANQGSEA. This CDR3 is built from 19 residues.

The chain joins TRBV23-1 to TRBJ1-2; D possibly corresponds to TRBD1 (6 bases). TRBV23-1 is identified as an open reading frame with a role that is uncertain. Trimming shortened V by 0 bases and J by 4 bases, and 9 bases separated the two germline ends. The CDR3 is 14 amino acids. The CDR3 coding sequence is TGCGCCAGCAGTCAATCGGACAGAACCTATGGCTACACCTTC. This codes for CASSQSDRTYGYTF.

V gene TRBV9 combines with J gene TRBJ1-2, with a possible D match to TRBD1 (5 bases). V lost 0 bases and J lost 7, with 10 bases in between. This CDR3 has 13 amino acids. CDR1 and CDR2 from the germline V gene are SGDLS and YYNGEE. CDR3 residues: CASSVATESGYTF. The CDR3 DNA is TGTGCCAGCAGCGTAGCGACAGAAAGTGGCTACACCTTC.

V usage is TRBV6-1 and J usage is TRBJ1-2; D may be TRBD1 (6 bases). The CDR3 runs 17 residues. Trimming shortened V by 0 bases and J by 8 bases, and 22 bases separated the two germline ends. Germline CDR1 is MNHNS and CDR2 is SASEGT. CDR3 bases: TGTGCCAGCAGTGAAGCGCCCCTTTTGTGGGGGCGAGGCGGCTACACCTTC. Translated, it gives CASSEAPLLWGRGGYTF.

V gene TRBV19 combines with J gene TRBJ2-7, with 16 bases that match TRBD2. Trimming cost V 6 bases and J 0 bases; bases outside gene matches: 5. Germline V CDR1 and CDR2: LNHDA, SQIVND (reference sequence). The CDR3 is 17 amino acids. CDR3 sequence (DNA): TGTGCCAGTAGCCCCGGGACTAGCGGGAGGGCCTCCTACGAGCAGTACTTC. Amino acid sequence: CASSPGTSGRASYEQYF.

The genes are TRBV25-1 and TRBJ1-3, with TRBD1 as a possible D gene (6 bases). The V and J ends lost 6 bases and 3 bases respectively, with 12 bases between them. This CDR3 region has 14 residues. In germline, CDR1 is MGHDK, CDR2 SYGVNS. The CDR3 DNA reads TGTGCCAGCAGCGTGGGGGCTAATGGAAACACCATATATTTT. Amino acid sequence: CASSVGANGNTIYF. Full variable domain (missing parts from reference TRBV25-1 and TRBJ1-3): EADIYQTPRYLVIGTGKKITLECSQTMGHDKMYWYQQDPGMELHLIHYSYGVNSTEKGDLSSESTVSRIRTEHFPLTLESARPSHTSQYLCASSVGANGNTIYFGEGSWLTVV.

This chain joins TRBV12-5 and TRBJ1-1, with 9 bases matching TRBD1. CDR3 length equals 16 residues. V was clipped by 0 bases and J by 5 bases; unmatched bases: 7. Germline assignment: CDR1 LGHNT and CDR2 FRNRAP. The CDR3 is CASGLVQGAVTTEAFF. In nucleotides, the CDR3 is TGTGCTAGTGGTTTGGTACAGGGGGCTGTGACAACTGAAGCTTTCTTT.

J is TRBJ1-5 and V is TRBV4-1; D unresolved. The germline V and J ends were trimmed by 5 bases and 5 bases, with 13 bases remaining between them. This CDR3 region has 14 residues. Germline assignment: CDR1 MGHRA and CDR2 YSYEKL. The CDR3 loop reads CASSFGPGDQPQHF. The CDR3 bases are TGCGCCAGCAGCTTCGGACCGGGAGATCAGCCCCAGCATTTT.

This sequence joins TRBV7-9 and TRBJ2-2; 7 bases are a match to TRBD2. From germline, CDR1 is SEHNR and CDR2 FQNEAQ (reference sequence). Unmatched junction bases numbered 8, after V lost 8 bases and J lost 5 bases. The CDR3 length is 14 residues. CDR3 protein: CASGSGSGTGELFF. The CDR3 coding sequence is TGTGCCAGCGGTAGCGGGTCCGGGACCGGGGAGCTGTTTTTT.

The chain is built from TRBV28 and TRBJ2-3; D remains unclear. The CDR3 contains 17 residues. Germline V gene data show CDR1 as MDHEN and CDR2 as SYDVKM. Trimming took off 3 bases at V and 0 bases at J, with 16 bases between the two ends. CDR3 bases: TGTGCCAGCAGTTTTCCTCGACCCGGGTCTAGCACAGATACGCAGTATTTT. Its protein is CASSFPRPGSSTDTQYF. Full variable domain (missing parts from reference TRBV28 and TRBJ2-3): DVKVTQSSRYLVKRTGEKVFLECVQDMDHENMFWYRQDPGLGLRLIYFSYDVKMKEKGDIPEGYSVSREKKERFSLILESASTNQTSMYLCASSFPRPGSSTDTQYFGPGTRLTVL.

V is TRBV27 and J is TRBJ2-2, with D possibly being TRBD2 (7 bases). The CDR3 spans 15 residues. Germline-derived CDR1 and CDR2 are MNHEY and SMNVEV (reference sequence). Trimming removed 5 bases at V and 6 bases at J, with 16 bases between. CDR3 in DNA: TGTGCCAGCAGTCAAGGGGGAGCGGGATCCGGGGAGCTGTTTTTT. It is translated as CASSQGGAGSGELFF.

The V and J genes are TRBV19 and TRBJ1-3; no firm D call. Germline V gene sequence: CDR1 LNHDA, CDR2 SQIVND (reference sequence). The CDR3 extends over 12 amino acids. Deletions cut 5 bases from V and 4 bases from J, with 6 bases between. CDR3 coding DNA: TGTGCCAGTAGTCCGGTCGGAAACACCATATATTTT. It encodes CASSPVGNTIYF.